This TCR beta chain was retrieved from a study of shared clonotypes between healthy human individuals. Regarding the study as a whole: As a rule, naive subsets had a larger estimated richness than memory subsets.

Terminally differentiated effector memory CD45RA+ cells were excluded from the naive CD8 cells, which were CD45RO-negative and positively selected for CCR7. In germline, CDR1 is SEHNR, CDR2 FQNEAQ (reference sequence). This CDR3 is built from 13 residues. Trimming left V 5 bases short and J 4 bases short, with 11 bases between. As regards this clone: As yet, its antigen is unknown. This specimen includes other DNA sequences encoding the same CDR3.

Method: immunoSEQ multiplex PCR; TCRdb's copy keeps in-frame clones and lacks some. The top ten clones hold 1.2% of a sample with about 2 million clones, about 95% of them seen once. The TCR sequence derives from a man younger than 30 in good health. This chain links TRBV7-9 with TRBJ1-2; possibly TRBD1 for D (5 bases). The sequenced sample was naive CD8+ T cells sorted from blood. The CDR3 here is CASSPTDSYGYTF. DNA of the CDR3: TGTGCCAGCAGCCCGACAGACAGCTATGGCTACACCTTC.